The source of this T cell receptor (beta chain) is a study of T cells in Graves' hyperthyroidism and ophthalmopathy. Study context: Peripheral blood was drawn at first diagnosis, prior to all treatment.

TCR beta CDR3 regions were amplified from RNA transcripts. During a first-round RT-PCR of the TCR CDR3, the HTBI primer set was used. MiXCR, run by TCRdb on the multiplex PCR reads, gives a single entry per CDR3 protein. The data hold hundreds of thousands of distinct CDR3 sequences, with more than 12% observed a single time. In germline, CDR1 is MNHNS, CDR2 SASEGT. This CDR3 is 18 amino acids long. Trimming took off 1 base at V and 4 bases at J, with 17 bases between the two ends. V usage is TRBV6-1 and J usage is TRBJ2-6, with D possibly being TRBD1 (5 bases). The sample taken for sequencing was blood. The TCR was taken from a woman aged 50 to 60 with Graves' ophthalmopathy. The CDR3 nucleotides are TGTGCCAGCAGTGAAGAGAGCCAGGGTTGGCCGGGGGCCAACGTCCTGACTTTC. Translating gives CASSEESQGWPGANVLTF.